This T cell receptor beta chain is drawn from a study of CD8+ T cells in alopecia areata. Extracted from the samples, RNA was reverse transcribed into cDNA to serve as the sequencing template. Profiling relied on immunoSEQ multiplex PCR, and the TCRdb table lists in-frame clones only, not all of them. The data hold around 4,300 clones, with roughly 60% observed a single time. Whole-study results and caveats: There were also resident alphabeta T cells of normal skin sequenced in scalp samples. Among the top 100, expanded CD8+ clones were significantly decreased by tofacitinib, as was scalp clonality.

This clone has more than one count but fewer than ten. The antigen remains undetermined. This CDR3 is built from 15 residues. CDR1 is GTSNPN and CDR2 is SVGIG in the germline V gene (reference sequence). V lost 4 bases and J 5 bases, leaving 17 bases between the germline ends. Treatment described: oral pan-JAK inhibitor, 5-10 mg twice daily. It was from alopecia areata patients that lesional scalp punch biopsies and peripheral blood were collected. This TCR came from a human donor with alopecia areata. The sample consisted of skin, taken at approximately week 36, from a patient treated with tofacitinib. The chain recombines TRBV30 with TRBJ2-2; D could derive from TRBD1 or TRBD2 (6 bases each). The CDR3 protein is CAWNGGRVETGELFF. The CDR3 nucleotides are TGTGCCTGGAATGGGGGGCGGGTAGAAACCGGGGAGCTGTTTTTT.